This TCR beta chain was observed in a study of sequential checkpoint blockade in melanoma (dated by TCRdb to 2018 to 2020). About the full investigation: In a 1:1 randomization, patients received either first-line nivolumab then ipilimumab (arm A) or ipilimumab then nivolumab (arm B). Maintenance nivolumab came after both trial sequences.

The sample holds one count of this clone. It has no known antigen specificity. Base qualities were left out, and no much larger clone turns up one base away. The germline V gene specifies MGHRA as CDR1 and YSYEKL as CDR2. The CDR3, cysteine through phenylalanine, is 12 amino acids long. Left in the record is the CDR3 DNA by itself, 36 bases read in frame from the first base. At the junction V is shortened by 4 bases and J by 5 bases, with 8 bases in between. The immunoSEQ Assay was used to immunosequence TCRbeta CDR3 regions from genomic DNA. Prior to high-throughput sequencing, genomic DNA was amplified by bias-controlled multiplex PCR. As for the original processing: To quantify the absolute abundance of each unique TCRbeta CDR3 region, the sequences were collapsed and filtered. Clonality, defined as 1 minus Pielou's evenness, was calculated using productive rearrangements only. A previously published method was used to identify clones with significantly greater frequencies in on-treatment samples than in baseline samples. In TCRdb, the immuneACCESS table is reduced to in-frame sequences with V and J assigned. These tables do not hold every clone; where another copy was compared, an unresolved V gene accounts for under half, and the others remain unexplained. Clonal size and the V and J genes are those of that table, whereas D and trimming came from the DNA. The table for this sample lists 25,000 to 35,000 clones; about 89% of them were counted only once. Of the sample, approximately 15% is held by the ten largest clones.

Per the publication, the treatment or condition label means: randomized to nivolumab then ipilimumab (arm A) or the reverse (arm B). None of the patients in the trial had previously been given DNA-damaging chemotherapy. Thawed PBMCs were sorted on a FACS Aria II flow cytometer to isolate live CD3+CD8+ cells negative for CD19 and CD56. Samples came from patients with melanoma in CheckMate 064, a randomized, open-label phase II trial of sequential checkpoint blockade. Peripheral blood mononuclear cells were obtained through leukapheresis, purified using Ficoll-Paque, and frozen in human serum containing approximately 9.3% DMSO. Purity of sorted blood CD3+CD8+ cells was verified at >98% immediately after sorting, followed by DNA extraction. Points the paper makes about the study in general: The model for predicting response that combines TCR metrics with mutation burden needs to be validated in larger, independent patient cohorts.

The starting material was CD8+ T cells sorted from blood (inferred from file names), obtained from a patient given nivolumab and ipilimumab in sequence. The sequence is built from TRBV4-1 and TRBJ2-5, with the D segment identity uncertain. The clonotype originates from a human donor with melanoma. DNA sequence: TGCGCCAGCAGCCCTCCTTTTGAGACCCAGTACTTC. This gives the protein CASSPPFETQYF.